These 10 T cell receptor beta chains originate from one sample sequenced in a study of T cells in Graves' hyperthyroidism and ophthalmopathy. The CDR3 regions of TCR beta were amplified from RNA transcripts. Primed by the HTBI set, a first-round RT-PCR was run on the TCR CDR3. A single record per CDR3 protein comes from TCRdb applying MiXCR to the multiplex PCR reads. The data hold approximately 530,000 distinct CDR3 sequences, with 15% to 20% observed a single time. Sequencing was done on a sample of blood. All receptors derive from a man between 35 and 55 years old with Graves' ophthalmopathy.

This clonotype has only a few counts. This chain uses TRBV4-2 with TRBJ1-2, with TRBD1 as a possible D gene (6 bases). The CDR3 is 15 residues long. The germline gives CDR1 LGHNA, CDR2 YNFKEQ. Trimming cost V 1 base and J 4 bases, with 13 bases left between them. CDR3 region: CASSQVRDTFYGYTF. As DNA, the CDR3 is TGTGCCAGCAGCCAAGTAAGGGACACTTTCTATGGCTACACCTTC.

This clonotype was observed a few times. The rearrangement uses TRBV27 and TRBJ2-1, with D unclear. Trimming shortened V by 4 bases and J by 0 bases, and 10 bases separated the two germline ends. The CDR3 contains 15 residues. CDR1 is MNHEY, CDR2 SMNVEV, per germline (reference sequence). CDR3 coding DNA: TGTGCCAGCAGTTCACGACTCCCCTCCTACAATGAGCAGTTCTTC. Translating gives CASSSRLPSYNEQFF.

This clonotype was counted at least ten times. This sequence joins TRBV28 and TRBJ1-1; D unclear. Germline CDR1 is MDHEN and CDR2 is SYDVKM. Trimming shortened V by 5 bases and J by 9 bases, and 13 bases separated the two germline ends. The CDR3 runs to 12 residues. The CDR3: CASSPQRAKAFF. The CDR3 bases are TGTGCCAGCAGTCCCCAGAGGGCCAAAGCTTTCTTT.

Many counts were recorded for this clonotype. The V and J genes are TRBV28 and TRBJ1-5, with D perhaps matching TRBD1 (5 bases). This CDR3 is built from 14 residues. Germline V CDR1 and CDR2: MDHEN, SYDVKM. V dropped 8 bases and J dropped 3 bases, with 14 bases sitting between them. The CDR3 nucleotides read TGTGCCAGCTCTTCGGGGGGGAACAATCAGCCCCAGCATTTT. It specifies CASSSGGNNQPQHF.

This clonotype turned up a few times. This chain joins TRBV20-1 and TRBJ1-6; D is unclear. V lost 0 bases and J 8 bases, leaving 11 bases between the germline ends. This CDR3 has 14 amino acids. Per germline, CDR1 DFQATT and CDR2 SNEGSKA (reference sequence). The CDR3 region is CSAREGGEYSPLHF. The DNA for the CDR3 is TGCAGTGCTAGAGAGGGCGGCGAGTATTCACCCCTCCACTTT.

The rearrangement links TRBV10-3 to TRBJ2-3; tentatively, D is TRBD1 (5 bases). From germline, CDR1 is ENHRY and CDR2 SYGVKD. Trimming cost V 4 bases and J 2 bases, with 7 bases left between them. The CDR3 spans 13 residues. The CDR3 loop reads CAISADNTDTQYF. The CDR3 region has the DNA TGTGCCATCAGTGCGGACAACACAGATACGCAGTATTTT.

In its sample, this clonotype was seen a few times. This chain joins TRBV7-8 and TRBJ1-5; 7 positions agree with TRBD1. The CDR3 contains 14 residues. With V trimmed by 1 base and J by 5 bases, 2 bases remained unmatched. Germline CDR1 and CDR2: SGHVS and FQNEAQ. The CDR3: CASSLGGQYQPQHF. CDR3 nucleotide sequence: TGTGCCAGCAGCTTAGGGGGACAGTATCAGCCCCAGCATTTT.

This clonotype was observed a handful of times. This sequence joins TRBV10-3 and TRBJ1-1; TRBD1 might be the D (6 bases). In germline, CDR1 is ENHRY, CDR2 SYGVKD. The ends were cut back, 8 bases at V and 4 bases at J, with 17 bases in the middle. The CDR3 length is 14 residues. In DNA, the CDR3 is TGTGCCATCCGAGGGGGATTTGACGGCACTGAAGCTTTCTTT. It translates to CAIRGGFDGTEAFF.

This clonotype was counted at least ten times. J is TRBJ2-6 and V is TRBV7-9; D uncertain. The CDR3 consists of 13 residues. The germline V gene encodes CDR1 SEHNR and CDR2 FQNEAQ (reference sequence). Deletions cut 10 bases from V and 2 bases from J, with 9 bases between. The CDR3 sequence is CATDKAGANVLTF. CDR3 bases: TGTGCCACAGACAAGGCTGGGGCCAACGTCCTGACTTTC.

Turning to this clonotype: This clone may be a read error of a much larger clone one base away. The chain combines TRBV28 with TRBJ2-7; perhaps TRBD2 as D (6 bases). With 6 bases removed from V and 3 bases from J, the gap between germline ends came to 12 bases. The CDR3 totals 13 residues. The germline V gene encodes CDR1 MDHEN and CDR2 SYDVKM. The CDR3 spells CASRLTGLYEQYF. CDR3 nucleotide sequence: TGTGCCAGCAGACTAACGGGACTCTACGAGCAGTACTTC. Drawing the rest from reference TRBV28 and TRBJ2-7, the complete variable domain is DVKVTQSSRYLVKRTGEKVFLECVQDMDHENMFWYRQDPGLGLRLIYFSYDVKMKEKGDIPEGYSVSREKKERFSLILESASTNQTSMYLCASRLTGLYEQYFGPGTRLTVT.